This TCR beta chain is from a study of beta chain features in type 1 diabetes. Looking at the study overall: Healthy donors and patients showed comparable age, gender and cell yields.

The CDR3 spans 13 residues. V shed 4 bases, J shed 5 bases, and the junction held 6 bases outside the gene matches. Germline CDR1 reads SGHRS; CDR2 reads YFSETQ. Isolated RNA was reverse transcribed in full, so expressed TCRB transcripts were sequenced. TCRdb's copy holds only in-frame clones and misses some; the assay was immunoSEQ multiplex PCR. The sample lists roughly 290,000 clones, approximately 15% occurring once. Study-wide findings and caveats: Although PCR might favor shorter templates, it would do so equally in patients and controls. Reduced insertions and increased deletions marked VDJ junctions in type 1 diabetes patients. A moderate, significant TCRB CDR3 shortening appeared in type 1 diabetes across four CD4+ subsets. There was no resolution here of whether HLA type influences TCRB rearrangement.

As to this clone: Its cognate antigen is unknown.

The sample comprised naive CD4+ T cells from blood. V usage is TRBV5-1 and J usage is TRBJ2-7; TRBD1 agrees at 7 bases. This receptor was identified in a man between 18 and 29 years old with type 1 diabetes. The CDR3 loop is CASSTIDRDEQYF. The DNA of the CDR3 is TGCGCCAGCAGCACCATTGACAGGGACGAGCAGTACTTC.